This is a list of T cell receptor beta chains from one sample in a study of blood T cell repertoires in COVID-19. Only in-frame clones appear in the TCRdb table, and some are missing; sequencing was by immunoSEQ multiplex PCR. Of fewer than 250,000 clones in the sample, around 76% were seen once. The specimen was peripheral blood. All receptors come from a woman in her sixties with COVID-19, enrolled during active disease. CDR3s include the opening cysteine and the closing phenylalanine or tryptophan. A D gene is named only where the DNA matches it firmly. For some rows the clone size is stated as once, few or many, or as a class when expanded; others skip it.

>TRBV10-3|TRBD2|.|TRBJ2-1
TGTGCCATCAGTCCCGGGACTAGCGGAGGGGAGCAGTTCTTC
CAISPGTSGGEQFF
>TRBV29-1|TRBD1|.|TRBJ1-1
TGCAGCGCCCGGGACAGCGCACTCTCTGAAGCTTTCTTT
CSARDSALSEAFF
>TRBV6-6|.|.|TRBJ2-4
TGTGCCAGCAGTTACCCCACAGTAGACAAAAACATTCAGTACTTC
CASSYPTVDKNIQYF
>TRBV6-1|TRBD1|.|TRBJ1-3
TGTGCCAGCGATACAGGGGTTGTAAGTGGAAACACCATATATTTT
CASDTGVVSGNTIYF
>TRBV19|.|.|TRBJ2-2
TGTGCCAGTAGTATAGGATACAGGGACACCGGGGAGCTGTTTTTT
CASSIGYRDTGELFF
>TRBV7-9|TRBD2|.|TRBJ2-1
TGTGCCAGCAGCTTAGCGCGGGCGGGGGGCTCCTACAATGAGCAGTTCTTC
CASSLARAGGSYNEQFF
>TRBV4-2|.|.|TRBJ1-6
TGTGCCAGCAGTCCTCAGGATAATTCACCCCTCCACTTT
CASSPQDNSPLHF
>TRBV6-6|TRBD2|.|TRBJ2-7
TGTGCCAGCAGTTACTCTCGGGGGAGGGTATACGAGCAGTACTTC
CASSYSRGRVYEQYF
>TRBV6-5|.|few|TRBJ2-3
TGTGCCAGCATGCTCAGGGGCGCAGGGACAGATACGCAGTATTTT
CASMLRGAGTDTQYF
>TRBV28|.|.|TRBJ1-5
TGTGCCAGCAGTTTCCCAGGGTATCAGCCCCAGCATTTT
CASSFPGYQPQHF
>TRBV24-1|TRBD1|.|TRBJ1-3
TGTGCCACCAGTGAGTCCGGACAGGGGATGGACACCATATATTTT
CATSESGQGMDTIYF
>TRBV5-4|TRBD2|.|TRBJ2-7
TGTGCCAGCAGCTCGGGACTAACCTACGAGCAGTACTTC
CASSSGLTYEQYF
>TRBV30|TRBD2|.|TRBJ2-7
TGTGCCTGGAGTGTTCTGGCGGGAGGTGGCGAGCAGTACTTC
CAWSVLAGGGEQYF
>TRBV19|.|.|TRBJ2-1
TGTGCCAGTAGTAACCGGGACCCCGGGGGCAATGAGCAGTTCTTC
CASSNRDPGGNEQFF
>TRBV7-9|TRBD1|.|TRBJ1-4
TGTGCCAGCAGCCGGGACAGGGCGAATGAAAAACTGTTTTTT
CASSRDRANEKLFF
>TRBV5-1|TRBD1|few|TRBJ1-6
TGCGCCAGCAGCTCAAATGCAGGGGGCTTAAATTCACCCCTCCACTTT
CASSSNAGGLNSPLHF
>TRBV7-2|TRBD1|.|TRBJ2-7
TGTGCCAGCAGCTTAGCGCAGGGGGAAGAGCAGTACTTC
CASSLAQGEEQYF
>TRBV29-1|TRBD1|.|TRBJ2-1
TGCAGCGTGGGCGGGACAGGGGATTACAATGAGCAGTTCTTC
CSVGGTGDYNEQFF
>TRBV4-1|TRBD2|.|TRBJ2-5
TGCGCCAGCAGCCTATTGACTAGCAGCCAAGAGACCCAGTACTTC
CASSLLTSSQETQYF
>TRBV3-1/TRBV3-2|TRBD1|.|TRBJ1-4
TGTGCCAGCAGCCTACAGGGGGCGCGGGAAAAACTGTTTTTT
CASSLQGAREKLFF
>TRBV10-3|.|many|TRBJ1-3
TGTGCCATCAGGGACAGCTCTGGAAACACCATATATTTT
CAIRDSSGNTIYF
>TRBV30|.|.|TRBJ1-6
TGTGCCTGGGGGCAGGGAACCTATAATTCACCCCTCCACTTT
CAWGQGTYNSPLHF
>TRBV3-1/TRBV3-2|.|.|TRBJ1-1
TGTGCCAGCAGCACTTTAGGGGCGGGAACTGAAGCTTTCTTT
CASSTLGAGTEAFF
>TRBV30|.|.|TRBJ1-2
TGTGCCTGGAGGGGCAACTATGGCTACACCTTC
CAWRGNYGYTF
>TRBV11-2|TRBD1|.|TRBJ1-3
TGTGCCAGCAGCGTAGTCGGGGGGACAGGGATATTT
CASSVVGGTGIF
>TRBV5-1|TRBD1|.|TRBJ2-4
TGCGCCAGCAGCCCACGGGACAGAAACATTCAGTACTTC
CASSPRDRNIQYF
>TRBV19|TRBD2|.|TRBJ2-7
TGTGCCACTAGCGGGAGCTCCTACGAGCAGTACTTC
CATSGSSYEQYF
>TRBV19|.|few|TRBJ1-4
TGTGCCAGTAGTGTGTCGGACACCGTGAGTGAAAAACTGTTTTTT
CASSVSDTVSEKLFF
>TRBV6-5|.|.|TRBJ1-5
TGTGCCAGCAGCGTCCAGGGTGACAATCAGCCCCAGCATTTT
CASSVQGDNQPQHF
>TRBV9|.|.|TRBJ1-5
TGTGCCAGCAGCGCCACCGGGACTTATCAGCCCCAGCATTTT
CASSATGTYQPQHF
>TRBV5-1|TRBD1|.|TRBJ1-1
TGCGCCAGCACCGGCTTGGTCTCAGACAGGGATACTGAAGCTTTCTTT
CASTGLVSDRDTEAFF
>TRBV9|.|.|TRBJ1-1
TGTGCCAGCAGCGTAGGCCCGGGATCGGTCACTGAAGCTTTCTTT
CASSVGPGSVTEAFF
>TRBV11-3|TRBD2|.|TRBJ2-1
TGTGCCAGCAGCTTTGGCGGGGGGACCTACAATGAGCAGTTCTTC
CASSFGGGTYNEQFF
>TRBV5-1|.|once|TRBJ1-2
TGCGCCAGCAGCTTGACGCGCAGGGTCCTCAGTTCCAACTATGGCTACACCTTC
CASSLTRRVLSSNYGYTF
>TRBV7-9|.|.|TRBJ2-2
TGTGCCAGCAGTTTCGGACATGGGGTTACCGGGGAGCTGTTTTTT
CASSFGHGVTGELFF
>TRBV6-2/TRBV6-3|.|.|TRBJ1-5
TGTGCCAGCAGTTACTCGAGGCCCGGACAGAGTCAGCCCCAGCATTTT
CASSYSRPGQSQPQHF
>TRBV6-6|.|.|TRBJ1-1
TGTGCCAGCACCCGAAACGTCGGGAACACTGAAGCTTTCTTT
CASTRNVGNTEAFF
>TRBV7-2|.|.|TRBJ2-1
TGTGCCAGCCGGGACTCTGGAAAATATGAGCAGTTCTTC
CASRDSGKYEQFF
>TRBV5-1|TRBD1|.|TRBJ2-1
TGCGCCAGCAGCATCCTACCGGGACAGGGGGCTCGTGAGCAGTTCTTC
CASSILPGQGAREQFF
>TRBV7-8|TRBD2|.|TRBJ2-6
TGTGCCAGCAGCTCCGCGGGACTAGCGGGACTTCAGTACTCTGGGGCCAACGTCCTGACTTTC
CASSSAGLAGLQYSGANVLTF
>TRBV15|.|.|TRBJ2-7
TGTGCCACCAGCAGAGGGCCAGACGAGCAGTACTTC
CATSRGPDEQYF
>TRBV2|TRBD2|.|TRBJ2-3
TGTGCCAGCAGTGGTGCACTAGCGACAGATACGCAGTATTTT
CASSGALATDTQYF
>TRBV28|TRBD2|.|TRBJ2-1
TGTGCCAGCAAGGGAGGCGGGAGTTTGAATGAGCAGTTCTTC
CASKGGGSLNEQFF
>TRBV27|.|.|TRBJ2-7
TGTGCCAGCAGTTTATCCCGGACAGTCTCCTACGAGCAGTACTTC
CASSLSRTVSYEQYF
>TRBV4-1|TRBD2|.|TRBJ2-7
TGCGCCAGCAGCCAAGATAAACTAGCGGGAGCCAAGTTCCACGAGCAGTACTTC
CASSQDKLAGAKFHEQYF
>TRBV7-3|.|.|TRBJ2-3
TGTGCCAGCAGCTCTCCGGGGGACAGCACAGATACGCAGTATTTT
CASSSPGDSTDTQYF
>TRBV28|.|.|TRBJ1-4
TGTGCCAGCAGTCCACGGGACACCTCTAATGAAAAACTGTTTTTT
CASSPRDTSNEKLFF
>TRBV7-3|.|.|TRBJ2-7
TGTGCCAGCAGCCTGTCGCCAGGGATGGGCGAGCAGTACTTC
CASSLSPGMGEQYF
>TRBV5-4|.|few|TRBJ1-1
TGTGCCAGCAGCTTAAGGGGGAACACGAACACTGAAGCTTTCTTT
CASSLRGNTNTEAFF
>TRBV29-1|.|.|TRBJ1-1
TGCAGCGTTGACAGGCAGATGAACACTGAAGCTTTCTTT
CSVDRQMNTEAFF
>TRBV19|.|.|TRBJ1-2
TGTGCCAGTAGTCCCGCGGGCCGCCGGGGAGGCTACACCTTC
CASSPAGRRGGYTF
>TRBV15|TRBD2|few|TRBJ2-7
TGTGCCACCAGCAGAGAGGGACTAGCCCCCGACGAGCAGTACTTC
CATSREGLAPDEQYF
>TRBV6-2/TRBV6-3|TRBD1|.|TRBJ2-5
TGTGCCAGCAGTTACTCGGGACAGCAACAAGAGACCCAGTACTTC
CASSYSGQQQETQYF
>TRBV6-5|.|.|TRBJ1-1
TGTGCCAGCAGTTCTATAACAGCGGTGAACACTGAAGCTTTCTTT
CASSSITAVNTEAFF